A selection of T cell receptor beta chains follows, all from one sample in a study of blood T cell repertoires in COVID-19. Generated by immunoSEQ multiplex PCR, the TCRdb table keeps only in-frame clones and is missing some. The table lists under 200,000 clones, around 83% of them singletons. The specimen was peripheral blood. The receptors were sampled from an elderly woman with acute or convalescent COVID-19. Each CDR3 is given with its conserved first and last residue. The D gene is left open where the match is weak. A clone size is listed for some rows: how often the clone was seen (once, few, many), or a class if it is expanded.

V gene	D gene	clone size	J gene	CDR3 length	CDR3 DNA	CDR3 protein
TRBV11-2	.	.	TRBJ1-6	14	TGTGCCAGCAGCACCCGGTCAGGGAATTCACCCCTCCACTTT	CASSTRSGNSPLHF
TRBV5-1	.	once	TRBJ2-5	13	TGCGCCAGCAGCTTGGTAGACCAAGAGACCCAGTACTTC	CASSLVDQETQYF
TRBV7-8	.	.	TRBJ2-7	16	TGTGCCAGCAGCTTCGCCCTCTCATGGCGGCCCTACGAGCAGTACTTC	CASSFALSWRPYEQYF
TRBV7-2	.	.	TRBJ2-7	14	TGTGCCAGCAGCTTGGGGGGTGGGTCCTACGAGCAGTACTTC	CASSLGGGSYEQYF
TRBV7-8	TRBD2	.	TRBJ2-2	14	TGTGCCAGCAGCCTCATAGCGGGTGGCGGGGAGCTGTTTTTT	CASSLIAGGGELFF
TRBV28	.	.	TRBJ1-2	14	TGTGCCAGCAACCCCGGGGGGGGGTCCTATGGCTACACCTTC	CASNPGGGSYGYTF
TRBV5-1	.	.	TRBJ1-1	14	TGCGCCAGCAGCTACGGGAGTCTGAACACTGAAGCTTTCTTT	CASSYGSLNTEAFF
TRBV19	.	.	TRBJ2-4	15	TGTGCCAGTACCTACCAGAGGGGGTTTAAGAACATTCAGTACTTC	CASTYQRGFKNIQYF
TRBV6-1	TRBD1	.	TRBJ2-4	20	TGTGCCAGCAGTGAAAGGGGGACAGTCCCCGGGGATAAGGTTGTAAACATTCAGTACTTC	CASSERGTVPGDKVVNIQYF
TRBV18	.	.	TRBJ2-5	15	TGTGCCAGCTCAGACCAGCAGGGCTCCGGGGAGACCCAGTACTTC	CASSDQQGSGETQYF
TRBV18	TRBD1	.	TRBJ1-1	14	TGTGCCAGCTCCCGAACAGGACAGGGAGGGATAGCTTTCTTT	CASSRTGQGGIAFF
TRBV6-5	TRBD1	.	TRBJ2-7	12	TGTGCCAGCAGTACAGGGGCAAGAGAGCAGTACTTC	CASSTGAREQYF
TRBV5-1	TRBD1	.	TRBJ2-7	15	TGCGCCAGCAGCCGTGGACAGGGGCGCTCCTACGAGCAGTACTTC	CASSRGQGRSYEQYF
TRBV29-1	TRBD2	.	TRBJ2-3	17	TGCAGCGTCTTGGCCCCTCTAGCGGGAGTAAGCACAGATACGCAGTATTTT	CSVLAPLAGVSTDTQYF
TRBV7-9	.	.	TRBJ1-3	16	TGTGCCAGCAGCCACACCCGGGGTCCCTCTGGAAACACCATATATTTT	CASSHTRGPSGNTIYF
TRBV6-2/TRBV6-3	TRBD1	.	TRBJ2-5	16	TGTGCCAGCAGTTACCCGCGGGACAGGGGTGGTGAGACCCAGTACTTC	CASSYPRDRGGETQYF
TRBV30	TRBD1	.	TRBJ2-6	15	TGTGCTCGGGACAGGGGGAATCCTGGGGCCAACGTCCTGACTTTC	CARDRGNPGANVLTF
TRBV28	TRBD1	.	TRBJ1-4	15	TGTGCCAGCAGTCCCTCGGGACAGGGTAATGAAAAACTGTTTTTT	CASSPSGQGNEKLFF
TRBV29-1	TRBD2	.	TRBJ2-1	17	TGCAGCGTTGATTGGACAGGGGGTTCCCCACTAGCGGGAGGTGGGTTCTTC	CSVDWTGGSPLAGGGFF
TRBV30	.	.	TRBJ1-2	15	TGTGCCTGGGCACCGGGTTCCTCTGTCACTTATGGCTACACCTTC	CAWAPGSSVTYGYTF
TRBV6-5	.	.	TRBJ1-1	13	TGTGCCAGCAGTTACGGGGGGGAGCTTGAAGCTTTCTTT	CASSYGGELEAFF
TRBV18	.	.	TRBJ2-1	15	TGTGCCAGCTCCTTCGGCCCGGCTAGCTACAATGAGCAGTTCTTC	CASSFGPASYNEQFF
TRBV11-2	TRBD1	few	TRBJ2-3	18	TGTGCCAGCAGCTTAAGGGACCGACAGGGGGCGACAACAGATACGCAGTATTTT	CASSLRDRQGATTDTQYF
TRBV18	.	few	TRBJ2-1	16	TGTGCCAGCTCACGCCTAGGTAGAGCCTCCTACAATGAGCAGTTCTTC	CASSRLGRASYNEQFF
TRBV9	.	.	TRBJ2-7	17	TGTGCCAGCAGTGGGGCACCCCGTTCAGGGCCCTCCTACGAGCAGTACTTC	CASSGAPRSGPSYEQYF
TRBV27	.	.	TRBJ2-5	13	TGTGCCAGCAGTCTATCCCACCCCGGGACCCAGTACTTC	CASSLSHPGTQYF
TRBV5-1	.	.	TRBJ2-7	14	TGCGCCAGCAGCGCGGAGGGTTCGGGGAACGAGCAGTACTTC	CASSAEGSGNEQYF
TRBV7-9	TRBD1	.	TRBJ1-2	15	TGTGCCAGCAGCCAAGGACAGGGCATGGCCTATGGCTACACTTTC	CASSQGQGMAYGYTF
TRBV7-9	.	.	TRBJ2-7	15	TGTGCCAGCAGCCCACCGCGGGGGCCTTCCTACGAGCAGTACTTC	CASSPPRGPSYEQYF
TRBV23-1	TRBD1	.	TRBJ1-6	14	TGCGCCAGCTCGAGGGGGCCCCATAATTCACCCCTCCACTTT	CASSRGPHNSPLHF
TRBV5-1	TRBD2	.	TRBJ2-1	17	TGCGCCAGCAGCTTGGGACTAGCGGGAGGGGCCTACAATGAGCAGTTCTTC	CASSLGLAGGAYNEQFF
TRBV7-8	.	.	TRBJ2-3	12	TGTGCCAGCAGCCGCCCTACAGATACGCAGTATTTT	CASSRPTDTQYF
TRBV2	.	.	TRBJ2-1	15	TGTGCCAGCAGTGAAGCGCTGCTAGCTTCGGGTGAGCAGTTCTTC	CASSEALLASGEQFF
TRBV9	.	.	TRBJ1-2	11	TGTGCCAGCAGCGCAGGATATGGCTACACCTTC	CASSAGYGYTF
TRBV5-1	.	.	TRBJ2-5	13	TGCGCCAGCAGCTTCGGGGTCCAAGAGACCCAGTACTTC	CASSFGVQETQYF
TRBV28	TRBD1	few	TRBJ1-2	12	TGTGCCAGCAGTGTGACAGGGCTTGGCTACACCTTC	CASSVTGLGYTF
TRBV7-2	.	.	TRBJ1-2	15	TGTGCCAGCAGCTTAGCGCAGGGGCGGAACTATGGCTACACCTTC	CASSLAQGRNYGYTF
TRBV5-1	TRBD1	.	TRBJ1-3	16	TGCGCCAGCAGCTTGGAGACAGGGCCGTCTGGAAACACCATATATTTT	CASSLETGPSGNTIYF
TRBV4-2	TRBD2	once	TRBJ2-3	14	TGTGCCAGCAGCCAAAGCGGGAGGGAAGATACGCAGTATTTT	CASSQSGREDTQYF
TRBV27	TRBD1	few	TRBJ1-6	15	TGTGCCAGCAGTTTGGCCGGGACAGCTAATTCACCCCTCCACTTT	CASSLAGTANSPLHF
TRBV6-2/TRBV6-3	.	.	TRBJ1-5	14	TGTGCCAGCAGTTCAGCAGGGATACATCAGCCCCAGCATTTT	CASSSAGIHQPQHF
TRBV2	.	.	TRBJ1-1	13	TGTGCCCTTCTAGCTAAAGTGAACACTGAAGCTTTCTTT	CALLAKVNTEAFF
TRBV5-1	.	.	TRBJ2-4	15	TGCGCCAGCAGCTCCACTATACTAGCCAAAAACATTCAGTACTTC	CASSSTILAKNIQYF
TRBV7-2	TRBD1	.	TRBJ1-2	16	TGTGCCAGCAGCTTAAGAACCGGGACAGCTAACTATGGCTACACCTTC	CASSLRTGTANYGYTF
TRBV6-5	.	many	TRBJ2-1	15	TGTGCCAGCAGTTACCGAGTGGGCTTCGGCGATGAGCAGTTCTTC	CASSYRVGFGDEQFF
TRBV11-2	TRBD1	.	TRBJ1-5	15	TGTGCCAGCAGCTGGGGACAGGCCTACAATCAGCCCCAGCATTTT	CASSWGQAYNQPQHF
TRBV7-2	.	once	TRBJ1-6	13	TGTGCCAGCAGCTTGATAACGGATTCACCCCTCCACTTT	CASSLITDSPLHF
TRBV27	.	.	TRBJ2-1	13	TGTGCCAGCAGTTTATTAGTTCGGGGTGAGCAGTTCTTC	CASSLLVRGEQFF